This T cell receptor (beta chain) was documented in a study of blood T cell repertoires in COVID-19. Overall study context: Sources were T cells, B-cell-depleted T cells, or PBMCs; the material itself was cDNA or gDNA.

Clones were read by immunoSEQ multiplex PCR, and TCRdb kept only the in-frame ones, dropping some. Of about 53,000 clones listed, approximately 82% were seen once; the top ten hold more than 13%. Between the trimmed V and J ends, which lost 7 bases and 0 bases, there was a span of 8 bases. In germline, CDR1 is SNHLY, CDR2 FYNNEI. This CDR3 has 13 amino acids. Sequencing was carried out using peripheral blood. The origin of this receptor is a human donor in a cohort sampled during active COVID-19. The genes are TRBV2 and TRBJ2-3; D possibly corresponds to TRBD2 (6 bases). The CDR3 DNA follows: TGTGCCAGCAAACGGGAGAGCACAGATACGCAGTATTTT. Protein product: CASKRESTDTQYF.